This T cell receptor beta chain stems from a study of T-cell memory formation after mild COVID-19. In TCRdb, the 5' RACE reads were re-called with MiXCR into one record per CDR3 protein. The data show roughly 350,000 distinct CDR3 sequences, roughly 15% seen once. Germline V gene data show CDR1 as MNHEY and CDR2 as SVGAGI. There are 18 residues in the CDR3. Trimming took 5 bases from V and 0 from J, leaving 17 bases between them. The source material was PBMCs or a T cell subset sorted from them (not recorded which). The sequence was collected from a young man who had mild COVID-19 (a few samples of this study predate the infection). Cell type and time point are not known. The gene calls are TRBV6-5 and TRBJ2-6; maybe TRBD1 (5 bases). The CDR3 DNA sequence: TGTGCCAGCAGTCGACAGCCATTTGAATTCTCTGGGGCCAACGTCCTGACTTTC. Residues: CASSRQPFEFSGANVLTF.